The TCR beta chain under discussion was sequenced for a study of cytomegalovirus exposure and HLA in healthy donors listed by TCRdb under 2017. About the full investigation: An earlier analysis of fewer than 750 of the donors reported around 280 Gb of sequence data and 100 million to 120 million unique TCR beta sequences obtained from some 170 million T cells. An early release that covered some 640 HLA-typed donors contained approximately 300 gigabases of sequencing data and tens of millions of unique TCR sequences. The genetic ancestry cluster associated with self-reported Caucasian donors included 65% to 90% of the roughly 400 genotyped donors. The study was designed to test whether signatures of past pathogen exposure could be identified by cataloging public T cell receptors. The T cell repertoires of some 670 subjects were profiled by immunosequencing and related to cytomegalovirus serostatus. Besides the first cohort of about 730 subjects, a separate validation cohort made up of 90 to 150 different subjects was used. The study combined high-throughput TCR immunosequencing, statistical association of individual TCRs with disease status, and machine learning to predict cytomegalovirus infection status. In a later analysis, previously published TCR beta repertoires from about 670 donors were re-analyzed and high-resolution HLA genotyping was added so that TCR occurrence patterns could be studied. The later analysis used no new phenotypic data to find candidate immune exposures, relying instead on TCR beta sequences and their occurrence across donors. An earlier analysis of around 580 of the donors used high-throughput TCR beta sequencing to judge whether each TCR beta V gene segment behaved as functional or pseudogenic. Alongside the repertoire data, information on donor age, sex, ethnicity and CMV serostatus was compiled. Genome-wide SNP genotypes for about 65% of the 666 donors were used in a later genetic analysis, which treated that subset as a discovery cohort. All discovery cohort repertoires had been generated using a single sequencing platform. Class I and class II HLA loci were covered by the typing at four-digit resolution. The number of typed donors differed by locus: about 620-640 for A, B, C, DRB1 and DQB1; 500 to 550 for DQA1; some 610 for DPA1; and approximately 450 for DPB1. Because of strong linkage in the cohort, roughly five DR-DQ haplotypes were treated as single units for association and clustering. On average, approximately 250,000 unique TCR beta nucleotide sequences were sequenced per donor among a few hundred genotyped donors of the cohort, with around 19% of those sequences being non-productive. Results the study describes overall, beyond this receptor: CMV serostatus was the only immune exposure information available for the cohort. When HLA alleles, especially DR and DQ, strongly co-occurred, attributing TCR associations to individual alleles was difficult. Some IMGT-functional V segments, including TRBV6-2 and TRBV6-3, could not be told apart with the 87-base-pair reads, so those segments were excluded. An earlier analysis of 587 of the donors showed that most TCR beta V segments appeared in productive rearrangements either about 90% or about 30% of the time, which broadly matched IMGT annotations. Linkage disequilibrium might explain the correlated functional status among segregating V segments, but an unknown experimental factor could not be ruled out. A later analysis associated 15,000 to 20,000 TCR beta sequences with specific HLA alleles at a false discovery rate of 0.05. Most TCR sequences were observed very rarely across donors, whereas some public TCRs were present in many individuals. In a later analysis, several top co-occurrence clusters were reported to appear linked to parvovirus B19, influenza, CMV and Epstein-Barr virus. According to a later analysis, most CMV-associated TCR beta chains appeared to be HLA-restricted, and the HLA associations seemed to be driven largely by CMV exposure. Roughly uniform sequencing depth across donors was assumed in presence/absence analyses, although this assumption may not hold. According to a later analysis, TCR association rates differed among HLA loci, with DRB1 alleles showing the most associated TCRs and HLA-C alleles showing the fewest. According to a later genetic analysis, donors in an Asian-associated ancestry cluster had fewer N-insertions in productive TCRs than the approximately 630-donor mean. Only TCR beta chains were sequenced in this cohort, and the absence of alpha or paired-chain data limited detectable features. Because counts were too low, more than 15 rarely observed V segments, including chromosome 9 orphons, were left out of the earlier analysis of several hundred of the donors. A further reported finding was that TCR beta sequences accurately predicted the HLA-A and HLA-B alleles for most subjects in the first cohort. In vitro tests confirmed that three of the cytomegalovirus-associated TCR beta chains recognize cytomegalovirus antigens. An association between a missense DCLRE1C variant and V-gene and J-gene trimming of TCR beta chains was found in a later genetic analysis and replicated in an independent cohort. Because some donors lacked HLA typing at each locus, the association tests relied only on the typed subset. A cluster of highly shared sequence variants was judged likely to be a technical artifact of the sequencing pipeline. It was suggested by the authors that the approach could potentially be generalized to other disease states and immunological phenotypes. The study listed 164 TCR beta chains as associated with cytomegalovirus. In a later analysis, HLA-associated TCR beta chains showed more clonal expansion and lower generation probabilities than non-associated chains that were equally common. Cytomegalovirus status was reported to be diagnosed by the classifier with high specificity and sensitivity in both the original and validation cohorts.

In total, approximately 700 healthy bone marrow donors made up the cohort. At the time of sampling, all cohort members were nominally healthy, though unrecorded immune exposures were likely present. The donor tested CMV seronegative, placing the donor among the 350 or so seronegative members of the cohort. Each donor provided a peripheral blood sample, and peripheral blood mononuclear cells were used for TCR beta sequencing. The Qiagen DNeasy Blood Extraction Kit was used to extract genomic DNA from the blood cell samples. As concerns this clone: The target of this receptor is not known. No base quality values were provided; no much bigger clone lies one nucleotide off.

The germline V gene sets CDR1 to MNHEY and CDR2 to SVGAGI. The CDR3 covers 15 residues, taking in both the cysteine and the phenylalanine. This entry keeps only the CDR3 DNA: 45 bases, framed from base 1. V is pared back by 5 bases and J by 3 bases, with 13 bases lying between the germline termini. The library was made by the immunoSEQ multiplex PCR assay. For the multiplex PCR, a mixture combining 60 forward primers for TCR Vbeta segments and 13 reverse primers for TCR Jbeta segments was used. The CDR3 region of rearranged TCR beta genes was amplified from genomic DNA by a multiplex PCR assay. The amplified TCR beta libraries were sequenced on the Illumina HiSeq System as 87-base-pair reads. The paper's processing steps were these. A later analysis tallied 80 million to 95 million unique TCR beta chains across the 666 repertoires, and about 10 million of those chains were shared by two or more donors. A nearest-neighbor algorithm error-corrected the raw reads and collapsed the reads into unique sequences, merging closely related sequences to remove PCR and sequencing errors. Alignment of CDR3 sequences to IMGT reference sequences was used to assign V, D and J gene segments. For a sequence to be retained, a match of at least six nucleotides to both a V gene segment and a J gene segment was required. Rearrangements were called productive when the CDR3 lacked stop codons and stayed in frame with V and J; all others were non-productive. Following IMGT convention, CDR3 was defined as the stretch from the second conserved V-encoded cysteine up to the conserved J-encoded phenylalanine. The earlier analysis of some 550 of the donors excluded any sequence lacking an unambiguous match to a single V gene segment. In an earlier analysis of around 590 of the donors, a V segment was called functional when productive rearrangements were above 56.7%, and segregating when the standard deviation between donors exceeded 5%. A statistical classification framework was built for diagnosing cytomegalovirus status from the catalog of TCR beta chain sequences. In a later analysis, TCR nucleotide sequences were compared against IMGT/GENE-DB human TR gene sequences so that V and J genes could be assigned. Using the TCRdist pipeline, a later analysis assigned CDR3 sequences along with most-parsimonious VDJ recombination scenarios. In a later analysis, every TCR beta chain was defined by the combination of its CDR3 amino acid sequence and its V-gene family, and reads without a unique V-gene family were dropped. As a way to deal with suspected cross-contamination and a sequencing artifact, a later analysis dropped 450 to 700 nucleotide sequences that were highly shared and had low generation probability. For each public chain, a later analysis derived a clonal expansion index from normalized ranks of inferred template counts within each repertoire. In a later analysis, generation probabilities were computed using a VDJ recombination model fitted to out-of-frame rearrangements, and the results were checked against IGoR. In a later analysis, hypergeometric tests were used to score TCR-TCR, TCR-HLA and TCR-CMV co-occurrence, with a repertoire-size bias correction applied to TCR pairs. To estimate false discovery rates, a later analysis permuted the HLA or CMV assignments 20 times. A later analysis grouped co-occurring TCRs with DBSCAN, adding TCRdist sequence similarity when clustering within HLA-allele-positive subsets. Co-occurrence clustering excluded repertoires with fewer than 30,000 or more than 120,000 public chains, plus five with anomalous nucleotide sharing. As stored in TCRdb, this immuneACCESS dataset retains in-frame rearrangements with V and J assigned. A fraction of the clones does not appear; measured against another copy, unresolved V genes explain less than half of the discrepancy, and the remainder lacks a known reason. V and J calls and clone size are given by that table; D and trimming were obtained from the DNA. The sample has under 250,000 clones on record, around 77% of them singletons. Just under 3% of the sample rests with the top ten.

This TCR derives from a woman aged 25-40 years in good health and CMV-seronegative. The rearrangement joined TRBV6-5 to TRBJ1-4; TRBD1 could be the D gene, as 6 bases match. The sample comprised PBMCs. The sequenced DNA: TGTGCCAGCAGTCGACGGGACACCCCTAATGAAAAACTGTTTTTT. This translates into CASSRRDTPNEKLFF.